This TCR beta chain was identified in a study of vaccination and CD4 T cells after COVID-19. As for the study in general: Cells were stimulated with overlapping spike peptide pools from SARS-CoV-2, HCoV-NL63, HCoV-OC43 and HCoV-229E.

Study-level points and caveats: Median counts of SARS-CoV-2-reactive clonotypes increased from roughly 21 to 40; this difference was not significant.

With respect to this clonotype: The antigen is unknown.

Treatment in this sample: roughly 11-day PBMC culture with coronavirus spike peptide pools or control peptides (ViraFEST assay). An unexposed donor provided the CD4+ T cells, which were collected before the COVID-19 pandemic (2011-2018). ViraFEST used peptide pools to expand antigen-specific T cells and subsequently sequenced their TCRs. Peptide pools at approximately 9.9 ug/ml and IL-2 at roughly 9.3 IU/ml were added to cultures of some 1.9 million PBMCs per well. Cultured CD4+ T-cell DNA underwent Oncomine TCR Beta short-read sequencing. Each CDR3 protein gets one entry after TCRdb re-called the PCR reads with MiXCR. The repertoire consists of 9,700 or so distinct CDR3 sequences, with roughly 36% occurring once and the leading ten covering 32%. Sequenced: CD4+ T cells from blood, cultured in vitro. The sequence derives from a human donor in good health.

The CDR3 here is CASSEPQGSGELFF. Written as DNA, the CDR3 is TGTGCCAGCAGTGAACCCCAGGGTAGCGGGGAGCTGTTTTTT. The chain combines TRBV6-1 with TRBJ2-2, with a weak D call TRBD1 (5 bases). CDR3 size: 14 residues. Trimming stripped 2 bases from V and 7 bases from J, with 11 bases between. CDR1 is MNHNS and CDR2 is SASEGT in the germline V gene.